Listed below are T cell receptor beta chains from one sample, sequenced in a study of cytomegalovirus exposure and HLA in healthy donors. Clones were read by immunoSEQ multiplex PCR, and TCRdb kept only the in-frame ones, dropping some. The table includes 130,000 or so clones, about four fifths detected once. The sequenced sample consisted of PBMCs. The receptor set was obtained from a young man in good health and CMV-seronegative. Each CDR3 is given with its conserved first and last residue. The D gene is left open where the match is weak. Some rows mark clone size as missing; the rest say once, few, many or name a class of expanded clone.

j_call clone_size d_call v_call cdr3_aa cdr3_nt
TRBJ2-7 - TRBD2 TRBV29-1 CSGSREGLPYEQYF TGCAGCGGCAGCCGGGAGGGGCTCCCCTACGAGCAGTACTTC
TRBJ2-5 - TRBD2 TRBV18 CASSPWSGGLQETQYF TGTGCCAGCTCACCATGGAGCGGGGGCCTACAAGAGACCCAGTACTTC
TRBJ2-5 - - TRBV2 CASSVGPRVTQYF TGTGCCAGCAGTGTAGGTCCACGGGTGACCCAGTACTTC
TRBJ1-1 - - TRBV7-9 CASSLGGTNHPW TGTGCCAGCAGCTTAGGCGGGACTAATCATCCGTGG
TRBJ2-5 - TRBD2 TRBV7-2 CASSLVGGGARETQYF TGTGCCAGCAGCTTAGTTGGCGGGGGGGCCCGGGAGACCCAGTACTTC
TRBJ2-3 - TRBD2 TRBV5-4 CASSLGASGGVNTQYF TGTGCCAGCAGCTTGGGGGCTAGCGGGGGGGTCAATACGCAGTATTTT
TRBJ2-7 once - TRBV7-9 CASSPLTAGSYEQYF TGTGCCAGCAGCCCGTTGACAGCTGGGTCCTACGAGCAGTACTTC
TRBJ2-2 - TRBD1 TRBV7-8 CASSQGAGELFF TGTGCCAGCAGCCAGGGGGCCGGGGAGCTGTTTTTT
TRBJ1-2 - TRBD1 TRBV6-1 CASSRTGTEGYGYTF TGTGCCAGCAGTAGGACAGGGACTGAAGGCTATGGCTACACCTTC
TRBJ1-1 once - TRBV6-5 CASSRGPRVGTEAFF TGTGCCAGCAGCCGCGGACCGCGGGTGGGGACTGAAGCTTTCTTT
TRBJ1-2 - - TRBV10-2 CASLTNYGYTF TGCGCCAGCCTAACTAACTATGGCTACACCTTC
TRBJ2-5 - - TRBV7-2 CASSLDGAQETQYF TGTGCCAGCAGCTTAGACGGAGCTCAAGAGACCCAGTACTTC
TRBJ2-7 - TRBD2 TRBV18 CASSPQTSGGYEQYF TGTGCCAGCTCACCACAGACTAGCGGGGGCTACGAGCAGTACTTC
TRBJ2-1 - - TRBV28 CASSYQIYNEQFF TGTGCCAGCAGTTACCAGATATACAATGAGCAGTTCTTC
TRBJ1-4 - - TRBV6-1 CASSATPGGAATNEKLFF TGTGCCAGCAGTGCCACCCCCGGGGGAGCGGCAACTAATGAAAAACTGTTTTTT
TRBJ2-1 - - TRBV7-2 CASSLLAYNEQFF TGTGCCAGCAGCTTACTAGCGTACAATGAGCAGTTCTTC
TRBJ2-1 - - TRBV21-1 CASRIPTGYEQFF TGTGCCAGTAGAATACCGACGGGATACGAGCAGTTCTTC
TRBJ1-2 - TRBD1 TRBV6-1 CASSEAQGVYGYTF TGTGCCAGCAGTGAAGCACAGGGGGTCTATGGCTACACCTTC
TRBJ2-7 once TRBD2 TRBV6-5 CASSRTSGYEQYF TGTGCCAGCAGCCGGACTAGCGGCTACGAGCAGTACTTC
TRBJ2-3 - - TRBV10-3 CAIRTGDSDTQYF TGTGCCATCAGGACAGGAGACTCCGATACGCAGTATTTT
TRBJ2-7 - - TRBV6-1 CASSEISRSEQYF TGTGCCAGCAGTGAAATCTCGCGGAGCGAGCAGTACTTC
TRBJ2-7 - - TRBV4-3 CASSQHTGSEQYF TGCGCCAGCAGCCAACATACAGGATCCGAGCAGTACTTC
TRBJ1-4 - - TRBV7-2 CASSFRGGSEKLFF TGTGCCAGCAGCTTTCGGGGGGGGTCTGAAAAACTGTTTTTT
TRBJ2-5 - - TRBV30 CAWSSQRAGAQYF TGTGCCTGGAGCTCCCAAAGGGCAGGGGCCCAGTACTTC
TRBJ2-7 - - TRBV15 CATSRGANEQYF TGTGCCACCAGCAGAGGGGCGAACGAGCAGTACTTC
TRBJ2-7 once TRBD1 TRBV28 CASSPDRGLYEQYF TGTGCCAGCAGTCCAGACAGGGGGCTATACGAGCAGTACTTC
TRBJ2-7 - TRBD2 TRBV28 CASRTSGASYEQYF TGTGCCAGCAGAACTAGCGGAGCTTCCTACGAGCAGTACTTC
TRBJ2-1 - TRBD2 TRBV15 CATSSLTSGSYNEQFF TGTGCCACCAGCTCTCTGACTAGCGGGTCATACAATGAGCAGTTCTTC
TRBJ1-3 - - TRBV19 CASSTGTVGNTIYF TGTGCCAGTAGTACCGGGACTGTCGGGAACACCATATATTTT
TRBJ2-2 - - TRBV18 CASSPIRNTGELFF TGTGCCAGCTCACCAATCAGGAACACCGGGGAGCTGTTTTTT
TRBJ2-1 - TRBD1 TRBV5-4 CASSYTGGGTYNEQFF TGTGCCAGCAGTTATACAGGGGGTGGGACCTACAATGAGCAGTTCTTC
TRBJ2-7 - TRBD2 TRBV4-3 CASSQYLEASGRVRQYF TGCGCCAGCAGCCAATATCTCGAGGCTAGCGGGAGGGTTCGGCAGTACTTC
TRBJ2-2 - TRBD2 TRBV6-1 CASSGGRLAGDTGELFF TGTGCCAGCAGTGGAGGTCGACTAGCGGGAGATACCGGGGAGCTGTTTTTT
TRBJ1-4 - - TRBV19 CASSSRRGTWNEKLFF TGTGCCAGTAGTTCCCGTAGAGGGACATGGAATGAAAAACTGTTTTTT
TRBJ2-5 - TRBD1 TRBV19 CASSIWDRGRETQYF TGTGCCAGTAGTATTTGGGACAGGGGACGGGAGACCCAGTACTTC
TRBJ2-1 - - TRBV10-3 CAISEFQRQNEQFF TGTGCCATCAGTGAGTTCCAGCGACAGAATGAGCAGTTCTTC
TRBJ2-1 - - TRBV5-1 CASSLEGDRSYNEQFF TGCGCCAGCAGCTTGGAGGGGGACCGCTCCTACAATGAGCAGTTCTTC
TRBJ1-1 once TRBD1 TRBV5-4 CASSSTGGGTEAFF TGTGCCAGCAGCTCGACAGGGGGCGGCACTGAAGCTTTCTTT
TRBJ1-4 - TRBD1 TRBV18 CASSPPGQGNEKLFF TGTGCCAGCTCACCACCGGGACAGGGTAATGAAAAACTGTTTTTT
TRBJ1-6 - TRBD1 TRBV7-2 CASSSSGQYNSPLHF TGTGCCAGCAGCTCCTCGGGACAGTATAATTCACCCCTCCACTTT
TRBJ2-3 - TRBD2 TRBV2 CASIQLAGGPYRADTQYF TGTGCCAGCATCCAACTAGCGGGAGGGCCTTACAGGGCAGATACGCAGTATTTT
TRBJ1-5 - - TRBV6-4 CASSLLTGQPQHF TGTGCCAGCAGCCTCTTGACGGGTCAGCCCCAGCATTTT
TRBJ1-2 once - TRBV10-3 CAISDYRMGNYGYTF TGTGCCATCAGTGACTACAGGATGGGAAACTATGGCTACACCTTC
TRBJ1-4 - - TRBV19 CASSPSGEKLFF TGTGCCAGTTCTCCCTCGGGTGAAAAACTGTTTTTT
TRBJ2-1 - TRBD1 TRBV13 CASSLRTGARADEQFF TGTGCCAGCAGCCTGAGGACAGGGGCCCGGGCAGATGAGCAGTTCTTC
TRBJ1-1 few - TRBV5-4 CASSLTGVGSEAFF TGTGCCAGCAGCTTGACGGGGGTTGGCTCTGAAGCTTTCTTT
TRBJ1-2 - - TRBV29-1 CSVRRSINYGYTF TGCAGCGTTCGGCGGTCTATTAACTATGGCTACACCTTC
TRBJ2-7 - - TRBV18 CASSSTGQPYEQYF TGTGCCAGCTCATCAACAGGACAGCCCTACGAGCAGTACTTC
TRBJ1-2 - - TRBV19 CASKRGMDYGYTF TGTGCCAGTAAACGGGGAATGGACTATGGCTACACCTTC
TRBJ1-1 - - TRBV30 CAWRMGGHTEAFF TGTGCCTGGAGAATGGGAGGACACACTGAAGCTTTCTTT
TRBJ2-6 - TRBD2 TRBV7-8 CASTLGVAGGGANVLTF TGTGCCAGCACCTTAGGGGTAGCGGGGGGCGGGGCCAACGTCCTGACTTTC
TRBJ2-7 - TRBD2 TRBV5-1 CASSTTTSGRREQYF TGCGCCAGCAGCACCACTACTAGCGGGAGAAGGGAGCAGTACTTC
TRBJ2-7 few TRBD2 TRBV7-9 CASSLAAGSYEQYF TGTGCCAGCAGCTTGGCAGCGGGATCCTACGAGCAGTACTTC